What follows are 3 T cell receptor beta chains derived from one specimen sequenced in a study of shared clonotypes between healthy human individuals. The method was immunoSEQ multiplex PCR; TCRdb's version includes in-frame clones alone and lacks a portion of them. The sample contains some 490,000 clones, approximately 84% of which appear only once. The sequencing sample was made of PBMCs. Receptors were obtained from a woman in her forties in good health. Some clones in this sample may be carry-over from other donors' samples.

The CDR3 DNA is TGTGCCAGCAAAAGGGGCACAACCACTGGGCCGCCCCAGCATTTT. This translates into CASKRGTTTGPPQHF. The V gene is TRBV19, the J gene TRBJ1-5; the D gene is possibly TRBD1 (5 bases). There are 15 residues in the CDR3. V lost 9 bases, J lost 9 bases, and 24 bases lay in between. CDR1 and CDR2 (germline): LNHDA, SQIVND (reference sequence).

This clone was seen only a few times. This sequence joins TRBV19 and TRBJ2-2, with a tentative D call TRBD2 (6 bases). CDR3 length equals 14 residues. Germline V gives CDR1 LNHDA, CDR2 SQIVND (reference sequence). V lost 6 bases, J lost 4 bases, and 12 bases lay in between. CDR3 amino acids: CASRPGGSTGELFF. CDR3 nucleotide sequence: TGTGCCAGTAGACCCGGGGGAAGCACCGGGGAGCTGTTTTTT.

V and J are TRBV5-4 and TRBJ2-3; a possible D gene is TRBD2 (6 bases). Germline-derived CDR1 and CDR2 are SGHNT and YYREEE (reference sequence). The CDR3 sequence is 15 residues long. Deletions cut 4 bases from V and 0 bases from J, with 12 bases between. The CDR3 here is CASSEGLSSTDTQYF. The CDR3 bases are TGTGCCAGCAGCGAGGGACTTAGTAGCACAGATACGCAGTATTTT.